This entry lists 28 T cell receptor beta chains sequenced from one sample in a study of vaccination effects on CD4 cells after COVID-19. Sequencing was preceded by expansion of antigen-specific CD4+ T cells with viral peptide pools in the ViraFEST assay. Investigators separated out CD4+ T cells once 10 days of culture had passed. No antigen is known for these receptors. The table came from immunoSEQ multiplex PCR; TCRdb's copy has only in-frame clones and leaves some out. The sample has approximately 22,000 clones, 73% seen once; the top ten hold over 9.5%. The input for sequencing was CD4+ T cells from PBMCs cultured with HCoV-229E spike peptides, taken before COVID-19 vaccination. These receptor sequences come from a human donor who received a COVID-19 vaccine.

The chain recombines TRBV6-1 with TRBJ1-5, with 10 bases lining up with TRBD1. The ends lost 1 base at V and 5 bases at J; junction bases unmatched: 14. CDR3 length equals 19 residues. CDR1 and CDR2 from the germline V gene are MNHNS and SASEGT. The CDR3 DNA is TGTGCCAGCAGTGAAGAGGCGGGACAGGGGCGGAGGGGAGATCAGCCCCAGCATTTT. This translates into CASSEEAGQGRRGDQPQHF.

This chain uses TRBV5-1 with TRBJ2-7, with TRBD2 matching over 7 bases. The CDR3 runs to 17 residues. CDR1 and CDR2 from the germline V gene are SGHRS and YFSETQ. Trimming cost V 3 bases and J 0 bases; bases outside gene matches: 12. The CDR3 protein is CASSWNPSGGSSYEQYF. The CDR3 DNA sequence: TGCGCCAGCAGCTGGAACCCTAGCGGAGGGAGCTCCTACGAGCAGTACTTC.

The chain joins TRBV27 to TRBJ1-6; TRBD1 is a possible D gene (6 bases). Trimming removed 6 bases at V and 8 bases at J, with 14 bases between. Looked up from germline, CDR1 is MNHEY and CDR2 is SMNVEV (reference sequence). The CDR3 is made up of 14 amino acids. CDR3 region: CASRSTGSHSPLHF. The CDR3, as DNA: TGTGCCAGCAGGTCTACAGGGTCGCATTCACCCCTCCACTTT.

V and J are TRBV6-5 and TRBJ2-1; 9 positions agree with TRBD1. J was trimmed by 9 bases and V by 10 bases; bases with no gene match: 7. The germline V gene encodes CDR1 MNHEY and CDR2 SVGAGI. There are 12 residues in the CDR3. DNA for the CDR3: TGTGCCATTCGACAGGGGGGGGGTGAGCAGTTCTTC. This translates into CAIRQGGGEQFF.

The CDR3 sequence is CASSLSSTSGRGEQYF. CDR3 in DNA: TGTGCCAGCAGTTTATCGTCAACTAGCGGGAGAGGTGAGCAGTACTTC. The V call is TRBV27, the J call TRBJ2-7, with TRBD2 identical over 11 bases. J gave up 7 bases and V 0 bases, and 8 bases lay outside the gene matches. Germline V gene sequence: CDR1 MNHEY, CDR2 SMNVEV (reference sequence). There are 16 residues in the CDR3.

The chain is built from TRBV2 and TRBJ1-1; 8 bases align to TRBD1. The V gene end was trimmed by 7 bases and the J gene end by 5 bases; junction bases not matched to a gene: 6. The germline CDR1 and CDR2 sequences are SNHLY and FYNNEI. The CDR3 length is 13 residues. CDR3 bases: TGTGCCAGCAAATTACAGGGGGGTACTGAAGCTTTCTTT. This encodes CASKLQGGTEAFF. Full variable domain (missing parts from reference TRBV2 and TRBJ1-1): EPEVTQTPSHQVTQMGQEVILRCVPISNHLYFYWYRQILGQKVEFLVSFYNNEISEKSEIFDDQFSVERPDGSNFTLKIRSTKLEDSAMYFCASKLQGGTEAFFGQGTRLTVV.

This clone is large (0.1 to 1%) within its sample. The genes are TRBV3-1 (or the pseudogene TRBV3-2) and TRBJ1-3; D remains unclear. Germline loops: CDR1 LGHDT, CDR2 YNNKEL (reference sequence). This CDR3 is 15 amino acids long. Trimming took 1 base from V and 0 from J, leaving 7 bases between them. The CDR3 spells CASSQGHSSGNTIYF. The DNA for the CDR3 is TGTGCCAGCAGCCAAGGTCACAGCTCTGGAAACACCATATATTTT.

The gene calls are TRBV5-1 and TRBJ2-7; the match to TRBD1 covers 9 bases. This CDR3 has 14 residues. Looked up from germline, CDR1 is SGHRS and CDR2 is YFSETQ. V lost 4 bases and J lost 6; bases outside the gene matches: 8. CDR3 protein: CASSVDRGGREQYF. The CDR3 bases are TGCGCCAGCAGCGTGGACAGGGGCGGACGCGAGCAGTACTTC.

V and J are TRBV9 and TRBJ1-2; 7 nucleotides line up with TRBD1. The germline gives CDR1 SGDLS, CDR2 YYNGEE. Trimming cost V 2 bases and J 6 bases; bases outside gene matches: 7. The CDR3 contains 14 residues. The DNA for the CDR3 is TGTGCCAGCAGCGTCACGGAGGGGGCGCATGGCTACACCTTC. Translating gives CASSVTEGAHGYTF.

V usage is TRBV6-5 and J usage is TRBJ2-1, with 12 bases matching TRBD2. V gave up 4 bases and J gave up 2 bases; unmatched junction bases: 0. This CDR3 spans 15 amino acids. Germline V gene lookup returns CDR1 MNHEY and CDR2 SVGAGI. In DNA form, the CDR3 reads TGTGCCAGCAGTTGGACTAGCGGGACCTACAATGAGCAGTTCTTC. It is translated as CASSWTSGTYNEQFF.

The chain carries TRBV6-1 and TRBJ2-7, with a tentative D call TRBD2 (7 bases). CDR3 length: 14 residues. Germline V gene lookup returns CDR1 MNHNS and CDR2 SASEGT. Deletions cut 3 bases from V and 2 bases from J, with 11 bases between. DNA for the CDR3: TGTGCCAGCAGTGAGGTCGGGGGGCCCTACGAGCAGTACTTC. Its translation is CASSEVGGPYEQYF.

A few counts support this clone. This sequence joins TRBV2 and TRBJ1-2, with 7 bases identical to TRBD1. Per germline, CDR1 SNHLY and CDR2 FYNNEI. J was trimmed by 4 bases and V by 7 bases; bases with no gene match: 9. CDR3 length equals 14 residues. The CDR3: CASNIQGYRYGYTF. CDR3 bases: TGTGCCAGCAACATACAGGGGTATCGCTATGGCTACACCTTC.

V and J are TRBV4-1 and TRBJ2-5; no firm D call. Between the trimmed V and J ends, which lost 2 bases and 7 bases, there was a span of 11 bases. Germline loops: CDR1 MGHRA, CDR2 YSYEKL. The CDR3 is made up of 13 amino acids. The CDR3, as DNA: TGCGCCAGCAGCCAAATCGGGCTTGGGACCCAGTACTTC. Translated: CASSQIGLGTQYF.

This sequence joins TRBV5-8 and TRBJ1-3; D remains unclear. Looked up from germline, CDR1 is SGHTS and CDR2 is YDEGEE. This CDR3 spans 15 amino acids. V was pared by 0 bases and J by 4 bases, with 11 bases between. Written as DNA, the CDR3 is TGTGCCAGCAGCTTGGCCGGGTTGTCCGGAAACACCATATATTTT. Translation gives CASSLAGLSGNTIYF.

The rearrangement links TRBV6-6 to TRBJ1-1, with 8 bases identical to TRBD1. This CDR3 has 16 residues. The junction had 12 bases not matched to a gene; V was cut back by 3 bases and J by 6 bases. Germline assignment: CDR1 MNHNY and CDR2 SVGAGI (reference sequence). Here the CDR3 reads CASSYPYRGGVSEAFF. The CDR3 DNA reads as TGTGCCAGCAGTTATCCCTACAGGGGGGGAGTGTCTGAAGCTTTCTTT.

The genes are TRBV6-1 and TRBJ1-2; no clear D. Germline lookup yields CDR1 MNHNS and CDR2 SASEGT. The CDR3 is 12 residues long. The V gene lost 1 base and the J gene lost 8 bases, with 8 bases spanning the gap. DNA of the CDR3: TGTGCCAGCAGTGAAGTCGGTGAGGGCTACACCTTC. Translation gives CASSEVGEGYTF.

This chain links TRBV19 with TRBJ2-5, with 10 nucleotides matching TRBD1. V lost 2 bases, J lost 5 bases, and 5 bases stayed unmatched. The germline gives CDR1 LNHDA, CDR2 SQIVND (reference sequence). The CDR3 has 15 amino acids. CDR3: CASSITTGGVETQYF. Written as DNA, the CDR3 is TGTGCCAGTAGTATAACGACAGGGGGCGTCGAGACCCAGTACTTC.

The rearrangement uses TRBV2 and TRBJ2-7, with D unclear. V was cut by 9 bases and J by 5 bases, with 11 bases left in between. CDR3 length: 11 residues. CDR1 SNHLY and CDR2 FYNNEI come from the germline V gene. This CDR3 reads CASTLQNEQYF. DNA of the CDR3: TGTGCCAGTACACTCCAGAACGAGCAGTACTTC.

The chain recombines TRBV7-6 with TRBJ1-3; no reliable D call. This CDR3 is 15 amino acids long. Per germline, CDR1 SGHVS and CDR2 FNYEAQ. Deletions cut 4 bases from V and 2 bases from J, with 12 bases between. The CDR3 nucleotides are TGTGCCAGCAGCTCCACTGGACGGACTGGAAACACCATATATTTT. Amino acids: CASSSTGRTGNTIYF.

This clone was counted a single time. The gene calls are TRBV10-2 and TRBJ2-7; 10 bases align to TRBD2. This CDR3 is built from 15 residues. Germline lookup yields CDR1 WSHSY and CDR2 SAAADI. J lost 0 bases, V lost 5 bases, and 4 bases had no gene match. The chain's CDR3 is CASSPPSGSSYEQYF. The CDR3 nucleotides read TGCGCCAGCAGTCCGCCTAGCGGGAGCTCCTACGAGCAGTACTTC.

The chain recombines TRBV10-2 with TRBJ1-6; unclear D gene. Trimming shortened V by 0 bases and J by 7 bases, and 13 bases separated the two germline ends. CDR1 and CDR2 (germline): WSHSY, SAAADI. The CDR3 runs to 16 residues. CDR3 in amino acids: CASSESAAGRNSPLHF. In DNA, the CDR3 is TGCGCCAGCAGTGAGTCCGCAGCCGGTAGAAATTCACCCCTCCACTTT.

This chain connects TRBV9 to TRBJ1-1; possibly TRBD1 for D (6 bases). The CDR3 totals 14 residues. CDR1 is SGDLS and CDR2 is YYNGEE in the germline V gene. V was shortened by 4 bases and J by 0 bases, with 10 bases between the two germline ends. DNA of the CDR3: TGTGCCAGCAGCCGAGGGGGTATGAACACTGAAGCTTTCTTT. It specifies CASSRGGMNTEAFF.

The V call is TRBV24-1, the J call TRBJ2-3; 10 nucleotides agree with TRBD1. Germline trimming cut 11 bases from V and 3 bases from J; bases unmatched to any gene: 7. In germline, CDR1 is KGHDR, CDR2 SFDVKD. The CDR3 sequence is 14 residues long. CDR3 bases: TGTGCCATCGCGGGACAGGGGCGTACAGATACGCAGTATTTT. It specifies CAIAGQGRTDTQYF.

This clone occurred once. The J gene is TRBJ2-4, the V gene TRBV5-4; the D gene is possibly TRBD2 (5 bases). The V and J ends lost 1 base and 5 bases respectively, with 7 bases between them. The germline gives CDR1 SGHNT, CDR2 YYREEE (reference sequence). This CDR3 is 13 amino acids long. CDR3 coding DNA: TGTGCCAGCAGCTTGTACGGGGAAAACATTCAGTACTTC. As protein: CASSLYGENIQYF.

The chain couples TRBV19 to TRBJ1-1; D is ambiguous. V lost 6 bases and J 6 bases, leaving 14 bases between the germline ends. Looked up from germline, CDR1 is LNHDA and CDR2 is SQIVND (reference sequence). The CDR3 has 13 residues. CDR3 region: CASSLQRRAEAFF. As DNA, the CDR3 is TGTGCCAGTAGCCTCCAAAGGCGCGCTGAAGCTTTCTTT.

CDR3 nucleotide sequence: TGTGCCAGCTCACCCGCGGCTGGGGGCCAAGAGACCCAGTACTTC. Translating gives CASSPAAGGQETQYF. The gene calls are TRBV18 and TRBJ2-5; possibly TRBD1 or TRBD2 for D (5 bases each). The CDR3 covers 15 residues. The germline V gene has CDR1 KGHSH and CDR2 LQKENI. Trimming pared 3 bases from V and 1 base from J, leaving 12 bases between.

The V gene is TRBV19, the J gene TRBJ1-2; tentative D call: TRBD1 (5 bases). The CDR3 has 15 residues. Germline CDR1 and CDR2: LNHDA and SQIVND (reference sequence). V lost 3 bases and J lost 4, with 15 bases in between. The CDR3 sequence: CASSIWRGGFYGYTF. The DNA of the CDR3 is TGTGCCAGTAGTATCTGGCGGGGGGGGTTCTATGGCTACACCTTC.

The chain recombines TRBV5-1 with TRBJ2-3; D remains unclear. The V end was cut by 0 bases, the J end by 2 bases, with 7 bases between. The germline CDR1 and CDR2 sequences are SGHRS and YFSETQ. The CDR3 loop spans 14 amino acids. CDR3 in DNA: TGCGCCAGCAGCTTGGGATTTGACACAGATACGCAGTATTTT. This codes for CASSLGFDTDTQYF.